This is a list of T cell receptor beta chains from one sample in a study of blood T cell repertoires in COVID-19. Method: immunoSEQ multiplex PCR; TCRdb's copy keeps in-frame clones and lacks some. This table has 250,000 to 300,000 clones, more than 80% appearing once. Source material: peripheral blood. The receptors shown here come from a woman aged 30 to 39 with active or convalescent COVID-19. CDR3s include the opening cysteine and the closing phenylalanine or tryptophan. D genes are given only for firm matches. Clone sizes are given selectively: once, few, many, or a class where the clone is expanded.

d_gene	j_gene	v_gene	abundance	CDR3nt	CDR3aa
TRBD1	TRBJ1-5	TRBV5-1	NA	TGCGCCAGCAGCCCGACAGGGTTGGGAGGTCAGCCCCAGCATTTT	CASSPTGLGGQPQHF
NA	TRBJ2-1	TRBV5-1	NA	TGCGCCAGCAGCAGATGGACAGCTGGAAGTTCCTACAATGAGCAGTTCTTC	CASSRWTAGSSYNEQFF
NA	TRBJ1-1	TRBV5-4	NA	TGTGCCACCGAGTCCCAGAACACTGAAGCTTTCTTT	CATESQNTEAFF
NA	TRBJ1-5	TRBV5-5	NA	TGTGCCAGCAGCCCCGGACAAGCTAATCAGCCCCAGCATTTT	CASSPGQANQPQHF
NA	TRBJ1-4	TRBV30	NA	TGTGCCTGGAGGAGAACGACAGGCCTCGGCGAAAAACTGTTTTTT	CAWRRTTGLGEKLFF
NA	TRBJ1-6	TRBV21-1	NA	TGTGCCAGCAGCCGAGGGTCTCCGCGCTTTAATTCACCCCTCCACTTT	CASSRGSPRFNSPLHF
NA	TRBJ2-7	TRBV7-2	NA	TGTGCCAGCAGCTTAGGGTCCGAGCCAGGGGCCTACGAGCAGTACTTC	CASSLGSEPGAYEQYF
NA	TRBJ2-5	TRBV19	NA	TGTGCCAGTAGTGGTGTGAATCAGGGCAAAGAGACCCAGTACTTC	CASSGVNQGKETQYF
NA	TRBJ2-3	TRBV5-1	NA	TGCGCCAGCAGCTTCAACGGCGGTACTAGCACAGATACGCAGTATTTT	CASSFNGGTSTDTQYF
TRBD2	TRBJ2-1	TRBV7-9	NA	TGTGCCAGCAGCTTAGGGTTTAGCGGGGGGCCCTACAATGAGCAGTTCTTC	CASSLGFSGGPYNEQFF
TRBD1	TRBJ2-2	TRBV30	NA	TGTGCCTGGAGCCGACCGGGACAGGGGATGAGCGGGGAGCTGTTTTTT	CAWSRPGQGMSGELFF
TRBD1	TRBJ2-2	TRBV2	NA	TGTGCCAGCAGTGGACAGGGGCACGGGGAGCTGTTTTTT	CASSGQGHGELFF
TRBD2	TRBJ2-5	TRBV7-2	NA	TGTGCCAGCAGCTTCCAAAGCGGGACTCAAGAGACCCAGTACTTC	CASSFQSGTQETQYF
NA	TRBJ1-1	TRBV6-6	NA	TGTGCCAGCAGTTACGGGCCGAACACTGAAGCTTTCTTT	CASSYGPNTEAFF
NA	TRBJ1-3	TRBV6-4	NA	TGTGCCAGCAGTGATTGTTGGACAATCTCTGGAAACACCATATATTTT	CASSDCWTISGNTIYF
NA	TRBJ2-1	TRBV11-2	NA	TGTGCCAGCAGCTACCTATACAATGAGCAGTTCTTC	CASSYLYNEQFF
NA	TRBJ2-6	TRBV6-4	NA	TGTGCCAGCAGTGACTCGACAGGTGGAGGGGCCAACGTCCTGACTTTC	CASSDSTGGGANVLTF
NA	TRBJ2-7	TRBV5-1	NA	TGCGCCAGCAGCTTTGGGGACTTGGCGGGTGGATCCTACGAGCAGTACTTC	CASSFGDLAGGSYEQYF
TRBD1	TRBJ1-2	TRBV4-2	NA	TGTGCCAGCAGCCAATTGACAGGGGGCGCCGATGGCTACACCTTC	CASSQLTGGADGYTF
TRBD1	TRBJ1-1	TRBV7-6	NA	TGTGCCAGCAGCCTCGGGACAGGGGTGGGTCTGACTGAAGCTTTCTTT	CASSLGTGVGLTEAFF
TRBD1	TRBJ2-2	TRBV7-6	once	TGTGCCAGCAGCTCACAGGGGTCGAACACCGGGGAGCTGTTTTTT	CASSSQGSNTGELFF
NA	TRBJ2-3	TRBV7-2	NA	TGTGCCAGCAGCGTAATAGGGGGCCCTAGCGGGCGCACAGATACGCAGTATTTT	CASSVIGGPSGRTDTQYF
NA	TRBJ1-6	TRBV6-7	NA	TGTGCCAGCAGTTACTCATCGGGGGGCAGGGAGCCCTATAATTCACCCCTCCACTTT	CASSYSSGGREPYNSPLHF
TRBD2	TRBJ2-5	TRBV29-1	NA	TGCAGCGTTGAAAAAAGCGGGGGAGAGACCCAGTACTTC	CSVEKSGGETQYF
NA	TRBJ1-1	TRBV6-5	NA	TGTGCCAGCAGTCTCCCCTCGGGGTATGGCACTGAAGCTTTCTTT	CASSLPSGYGTEAFF
TRBD1	TRBJ2-1	TRBV11-2	NA	TGTGCCAGCAGCTTTAAGGGGGCGAAGGATGAGCAGTTCTTC	CASSFKGAKDEQFF
TRBD2	TRBJ2-3	TRBV10-3	NA	TGTGCCACCCACCCGGACGGGGGGACGCCAGATACGCAGTATTTT	CATHPDGGTPDTQYF
NA	TRBJ2-1	TRBV19	NA	TGTGCCAGTAGTGTAAGCGCGGGGCTGGGCAATGAGCAGTTCTTC	CASSVSAGLGNEQFF
TRBD1	TRBJ1-6	TRBV7-2	NA	TGTGCCAGCAGCTTAAGAGGGACAGGGGATAATTCACCCCTCCACTTT	CASSLRGTGDNSPLHF
NA	TRBJ1-1	TRBV6-5	NA	TGTGCCAGCAGTAAAACAGGGATTAACGCTGAAGCTTTCTTT	CASSKTGINAEAFF
NA	TRBJ2-3	TRBV15	NA	TGTGCCACCAGCCGGGGGGCAGGTGCAGATACGCAGTATTTT	CATSRGAGADTQYF
TRBD2	TRBJ2-1	TRBV4-2	NA	TGTGCCAGCAGCCAAGATCAACTAGCGGGGGGTCGAGATGAGCAGTTCTTC	CASSQDQLAGGRDEQFF
TRBD2	TRBJ2-3	TRBV6-5	NA	TGTGCCAGTAAGACTAGCATTACAGATACGCAGTATTTT	CASKTSITDTQYF
TRBD1	TRBJ1-2	TRBV7-9	NA	TGTGCCAGCAGCTTCCAGGGGGGTAGGAGCTATGGCTACACCTTC	CASSFQGGRSYGYTF
TRBD1	TRBJ2-7	TRBV7-9	NA	TGTGCCAGCAGCCCGACAGGGCTTACCTACGAGCAGTACTTC	CASSPTGLTYEQYF
NA	TRBJ1-2	TRBV29-1	NA	TGCAGCGTTGAGGAATATCGGAGGAACTATGGCTACACCTTC	CSVEEYRRNYGYTF
TRBD2	TRBJ2-5	TRBV15	few	TGTGCCACCAGCAGAGATTGGACTAGCGGGGGGGCCTCGGAGACCCAGTACTTC	CATSRDWTSGGASETQYF
TRBD1	TRBJ1-1	TRBV5-1	NA	TGCGCCAGCAGCTGGGGAATACAGGGGACTGAAGCTTTCTTT	CASSWGIQGTEAFF
NA	TRBJ1-6	TRBV4-3	NA	TGCGCCAGCAGCCAAGATTTGACAGATTCACCCCTCCACTTT	CASSQDLTDSPLHF
TRBD2	TRBJ2-2	TRBV28	NA	TGTGCCAGCAGCCGAACTAGCGGGGGGTACACCGGGGAGCTGTTTTTT	CASSRTSGGYTGELFF
NA	TRBJ1-1	TRBV19	NA	TGTGCCAGTAAATCACAGGGTCGCGCTGAAGCTTTCTTT	CASKSQGRAEAFF
NA	TRBJ2-2	TRBV6-5	once	TGTGCCAGCATCCAGGGGTTTCCGAACACCGGGGAGCTGTTTTTT	CASIQGFPNTGELFF
NA	TRBJ1-1	TRBV7-8	NA	TGTGCCAGCAGCTCCGTTGACAGGTTCCTCAGGGACACTGAAGCTTTCTTT	CASSSVDRFLRDTEAFF
NA	TRBJ1-5	TRBV27	NA	TGTGCCAGCAGTTTTAATAGCAATCAGCCCCAGCATTTT	CASSFNSNQPQHF
TRBD1	TRBJ1-5	TRBV29-1	NA	TGCAGCGTTTATACAGGGGGCGATCAGCCCCAGCATTTT	CSVYTGGDQPQHF
NA	TRBJ2-5	TRBV6-2/TRBV6-3	NA	TGTGCCAGCAGCCGCACCTGGACAGCCGGGATGGAGACCCAGTACTTC	CASSRTWTAGMETQYF
NA	TRBJ1-6	TRBV19	NA	TGTGCCAGTAGTATAGTGGCAGGGGATTCACCCCTCCACTTT	CASSIVAGDSPLHF
NA	TRBJ1-1	TRBV6-5	few	TGTGCCAGCAGTTACTCTATCGGGTCCATGAACACTGAAGCTTTCTTT	CASSYSIGSMNTEAFF
NA	TRBJ1-5	TRBV19	NA	TGTGCCAGTAAACTCGGGACTGCGTGGGGGGAGCCCCAGCATTTT	CASKLGTAWGEPQHF
TRBD1	TRBJ2-3	TRBV29-1	NA	TGCAGCGTTGAGAGGACAGGGCCAGATACGCAGTATTTT	CSVERTGPDTQYF
TRBD1	TRBJ1-2	TRBV24-1	NA	TGTGCCACCAGTGACCCTAACAGGGGAAGTCAGTATGGCTACACCTTC	CATSDPNRGSQYGYTF
NA	TRBJ2-7	TRBV18	NA	TGTGCCAGCTCACCACCTCAGGGGCCCTCCTACGAGCAGTACTTC	CASSPPQGPSYEQYF
NA	TRBJ1-1	TRBV28	NA	TGTGCCAGCAGCGGGGAAGGACCCGGGGGACCAGAAGCTTTCTTT	CASSGEGPGGPEAFF
TRBD2	TRBJ2-7	TRBV13	NA	TGTGCCAGCAGCCCGGGACTAGGATTCGAGCAGTACTTC	CASSPGLGFEQYF
NA	TRBJ2-2	TRBV6-5	NA	TGTGCCAGCAGTTACACGTACAACGGGGAGCTGTTTTTT	CASSYTYNGELFF
NA	TRBJ1-1	TRBV18	NA	TGTGCCAGCCTACGAGAGGGTGGCACTGAAGCTTTCTTT	CASLREGGTEAFF
NA	TRBJ1-6	TRBV4-1	NA	TGCGCCAGCAGCGGGATACAGGGCCCGCCCCTCCACTTT	CASSGIQGPPLHF
NA	TRBJ1-2	TRBV4-3	once	TGCGCCAGCAGCCAAGAGCGGAGGTCGGGTGGCTACACCTTC	CASSQERRSGGYTF
NA	TRBJ1-1	TRBV27	NA	TGTGCCAGCAGTTTATCCCGAACAGGGACCGCGAACACTGAAGCTTTCTTT	CASSLSRTGTANTEAFF
NA	TRBJ1-6	TRBV7-9	NA	TGTGCCAGCAGCTCCGCGGGGGGACCCCTCCACTTT	CASSSAGGPLHF